What follows are 7 T cell receptor beta chains derived from one specimen sequenced in a study of blood T cells in healthy people across ages (dated by TCRdb to 2014 to 2015). Receptors were amplified or captured by 5' RACE. For sequencing, an Illumina HiSeq 2500 was employed. A second roughly 6 to 11 cycle PCR used a sample-barcoded 5' primer and a J-beta primer mix. The public reads were reanalyzed by TCRdb: fastp trimming at Q25, MiXCR alignment, in-frame beta chains only. CDR3 protein sequences are deduplicated, and each keeps its most common genes and DNA. In all, the sample holds roughly 1,800,000 distinct CDR3 sequences, and about 50% of those were seen once. The leading ten clones occupy around 2.1% of the sample. Material for sequencing was blood. The origin of the receptors is a woman in her forties in good health.

This clonotype was detected a few times. The chain carries TRBV5-1 and TRBJ2-4, with 7 positions matching TRBD1. With 4 bases clipped from V and 0 bases from J, the junction kept 13 bases outside the gene matches. This CDR3 comprises 18 residues. Germline CDR1 is SGHRS and CDR2 is YFSETQ. The DNA for the CDR3 is TGCGCCAGCAGCCCCGGGGACAGCGGAAGACTAGCCAAAAACATTCAGTACTTC. Protein sequence: CASSPGDSGRLAKNIQYF.

The J gene is TRBJ2-5, the V gene TRBV20-1; TRBD2 is a possible D gene (5 bases). This CDR3 is 14 amino acids long. V lost 6 bases and J 5 bases, leaving 19 bases between the germline ends. The V gene's germline CDR1 is DFQATT and CDR2 SNEGSKA (reference sequence). In DNA form, the CDR3 reads TGCAGTGCCACCCCTGACACGGGATGGGAGACCCAGTACTTC. Translating it yields CSATPDTGWETQYF.

The rearrangement joins TRBV7-2 to TRBJ2-5; 11 bases agree with TRBD2. J gave up 2 bases and V 1 base, and 9 bases lay outside the gene matches. Germline CDR1 is SGHTA and CDR2 is FQGNSA. The CDR3 has 18 residues. CDR3 region: CASSLGSLAGGEQETQYF. The DNA for the CDR3 is TGTGCCAGCAGCTTAGGAAGTCTAGCGGGGGGTGAGCAAGAGACCCAGTACTTC.

V gene TRBV5-1 combines with J gene TRBJ2-7, with D unclear. In germline, CDR1 is SGHRS, CDR2 YFSETQ. Trimming pared 0 bases from V and 1 base from J, leaving 11 bases between. This CDR3 comprises 15 residues. The CDR3 DNA is TGCGCCAGCAGCTTGGCGGTTTCAGAGTCCTACGAGCAGTACTTC. Amino acid sequence: CASSLAVSESYEQYF.

This clonotype was counted only a few times. V is TRBV5-6 and J is TRBJ1-6; no clear D. The V gene's germline CDR1 is SGHDT and CDR2 YYEEEE. The CDR3 is made up of 14 amino acids. Trimming shortened V by 2 bases and J by 9 bases, and 12 bases separated the two germline ends. The CDR3 coding sequence is TGTGCCAGCAGCTTCGGAGGCCAAGTTTCACCCCTCCACTTT. Its translation: CASSFGGQVSPLHF. Full variable domain (remainder filled in from reference TRBV5-6 and TRBJ1-6): DAGVTQSPTHLIKTRGQQVTLRCSPKSGHDTVSWYQQALGQGPQFIFQYYEEEERQRGNFPDRFSGHQFPNYSSELNVNALLLGDSALYLCASSFGGQVSPLHFGNGTRLTVT.

This clonotype has just a few counts. The J gene is TRBJ2-7, the V gene TRBV7-9, with 8 positions matching TRBD1. CDR1 and CDR2 (germline): SEHNR, FQNEAQ (reference sequence). The CDR3 totals 12 residues. V lost 9 bases and J lost 6; bases outside the gene matches: 7. The CDR3 loop reads CASSDTGGEQYF. CDR3 in DNA: TGTGCCAGTAGCGACACAGGGGGCGAGCAGTACTTC.

This clonotype is a singleton in its sample. J is TRBJ1-4 and V is TRBV5-1, with D uncertain. Trimming took off 4 bases at V and 7 bases at J, with 14 bases between the two ends. The CDR3 spans 14 residues. Germline loops: CDR1 SGHRS, CDR2 YFSETQ. This chain's CDR3 is CASSTSQGSEKLFF. The CDR3 DNA sequence: TGCGCCAGCAGCACCTCACAAGGGAGTGAAAAACTGTTTTTT.